The 28 T cell receptor beta chains below were found in one sample sequenced in a study of blood T cell repertoires in COVID-19. Clones were sequenced by immunoSEQ multiplex PCR, and TCRdb holds only the in-frame ones, with some missing. The sample holds about 300,000 clones, approximately 86% seen once. The sequenced sample consisted of PBMCs or T cells enriched from blood (not recorded which). These receptors were obtained from a woman between 18 and 30 years old who had recovered from COVID-19.

The V gene is TRBV7-6, the J gene TRBJ2-2, with 14 positions matching TRBD2. The V segment lost 2 bases and the J segment 4 bases; nucleotides outside the gene matches: 15. The CDR3 is 21 amino acids. Germline V CDR1 and CDR2: SGHVS, FNYEAQ. Written as DNA, the CDR3 is TGTGCCAGCAGCTTACCGACGACCGGGACTAGCGGGGGAGTTGTCACCGGGGAGCTGTTTTTT. It yields the protein CASSLPTTGTSGGVVTGELFF. The variable domain in full, with the rest retrieved from reference TRBV7-6 and TRBJ2-2, is GAGVSQSPRYKVTKRGQDVALRCDPISGHVSLYWYRQALGQGPEFLTYFNYEAQQDKSGLPNDRFSAERPEGSISTLTIQRTEQRDSAMYRCASSLPTTGTSGGVVTGELFFGEGSRLTVL.

The CDR3 nucleotides are TGTGCCAGCAGTTTCGGTACCGGGCAGCCCCAGCATTTT. It encodes CASSFGTGQPQHF. V gene TRBV6-5 combines with J gene TRBJ1-5, with D unresolved. The CDR3 is 13 residues long. Trimming shortened V by 4 bases and J by 7 bases, and 11 bases separated the two germline ends. Germline V gives CDR1 MNHEY, CDR2 SVGAGI.

The J gene is TRBJ1-2, the V gene TRBV7-9, with D possibly TRBD1 on 6 matching bases. The germline gives CDR1 SEHNR, CDR2 FQNEAQ (reference sequence). Trimming cost V 2 bases and J 9 bases, with 25 bases left between them. The CDR3 is made up of 17 amino acids. CDR3: CASSLKATGLGPISYTF. CDR3 coding DNA: TGTGCCAGCAGCTTAAAGGCCACAGGGCTCGGGCCTATTAGCTACACCTTC. Full variable domain (rest looked up from reference TRBV7-9 and TRBJ1-2): DTGVSQNPRHKITKRGQNVTFRCDPISEHNRLYWYRQTLGQGPEFLTYFQNEAQLEKSRLLSDRFSAERPKGSFSTLEIQRTEQGDSAMYLCASSLKATGLGPISYTFGSGTRLTVV.

The gene calls are TRBV28 and TRBJ2-1, with 9 bases lining up with TRBD1. The CDR3 consists of 16 residues. With 5 bases clipped from V and 8 bases from J, the junction kept 13 bases outside the gene matches. Germline V gene data show CDR1 as MDHEN and CDR2 as SYDVKM. In nucleotides, the CDR3 is TGTGCCAGCAGTCCGCTCCCACAGGGGGCTCGGGATGAGCAGTTCTTC. Its protein product is CASSPLPQGARDEQFF.

DNA of the CDR3: TGTGCCGGCCTATCGAGTGGGCCAGACAATGAGCAGTTCTTC. Its translation: CAGLSSGPDNEQFF. The genes are TRBV30 and TRBJ2-1; D gene unclear. This CDR3 has 14 residues. The germline V and J ends were trimmed by 8 bases and 5 bases, with 19 bases remaining between them. Germline loops: CDR1 GTSNPN, CDR2 SVGIG (reference sequence).

The gene calls are TRBV7-2 and TRBJ2-5; 11 nucleotides line up with TRBD2. After removal of 6 bases from V and 4 bases from J, the junction contained 4 bases not matched to a gene. Looked up from germline, CDR1 is SGHTA and CDR2 is FQGNSA. The CDR3 is made up of 14 amino acids. CDR3 amino acids: CASRPGTSGETQYF. The CDR3 nucleotides are TGTGCCAGCAGACCTGGGACTAGCGGAGAGACCCAGTACTTC.

This clone is a singleton in its sample. The gene calls are TRBV25-1 and TRBJ1-6, with D hard to call. CDR1 and CDR2 from the germline V gene are MGHDK and SYGVNS. The CDR3 runs 13 residues. V lost 2 bases and J 6 bases, leaving 5 bases between the germline ends. The CDR3 protein is CASSEDTNSPLHF. The DNA for the CDR3 is TGTGCCAGCAGTGAAGACACTAATTCACCCCTCCACTTT.

The CDR3 loop is CASSYSRQGSNQPQHF. The CDR3 DNA is TGTGCCAGCAGTTACTCGAGGCAGGGGAGCAATCAGCCCCAGCATTTT. This chain connects TRBV6-6 to TRBJ1-5; a possible D gene is TRBD1 (6 bases). The CDR3 is made up of 16 amino acids. V lost 0 bases and J 1 base, leaving 10 bases between the germline ends. In germline, CDR1 is MNHNY, CDR2 SVGAGI (reference sequence).

V is TRBV27 and J is TRBJ1-1; 9 bases line up with TRBD1. This CDR3 has 20 amino acids. The V gene end was trimmed by 6 bases and the J gene end by 4 bases; junction bases not matched to a gene: 24. The germline gives CDR1 MNHEY, CDR2 SMNVEV (reference sequence). The CDR3 here is CASSRPGQGDLNSVLTEAFF. CDR3 nucleotide sequence: TGTGCCAGCAGCCGACCGGGACAGGGTGATTTGAATAGTGTTCTCACTGAAGCTTTCTTT.

This clone was detected only a few times. The chain links TRBV6-6 to TRBJ2-2, with D tentatively TRBD2 (6 bases). Trimming pared 5 bases from V and 5 bases from J, leaving 18 bases between. Germline CDR1 reads MNHNY; CDR2 reads SVGAGI (reference sequence). There are 16 residues in the CDR3. CDR3 sequence (DNA): TGTGCCAGCAGTCACCGATGGGACTCTAGAACCGGGGAGCTGTTTTTT. Translation gives CASSHRWDSRTGELFF.

The chain has TRBV10-3 and TRBJ2-2, with TRBD2 identical over 10 bases. From germline, CDR1 is ENHRY and CDR2 SYGVKD. The CDR3 runs to 16 residues. The V gene end was trimmed by 1 base and the J gene end by 6 bases; junction bases not matched to a gene: 5. The CDR3 nucleotides read TGTGCCATCAGTGAGTGGGCTAGCGGGAGCCCCGGGGAGCTGTTTTTT. It specifies CAISEWASGSPGELFF.

The rearrangement uses TRBV29-1 and TRBJ2-1; 7 bases map to TRBD2. The CDR3 runs 14 residues. The junction had 5 bases not matched to a gene; V was cut back by 6 bases and J by 0 bases. Germline lookup yields CDR1 SQVTM and CDR2 ANQGSEA. The CDR3 region has the DNA TGCAGCGTCCTGACTAGCCTCTCCTACAATGAGCAGTTCTTC. It yields the protein CSVLTSLSYNEQFF.

This clone was observed a single time. The chain is built from TRBV15 and TRBJ2-1, with TRBD1 matching 8 bases. V trimming: 1 base; J trimming: 6 bases; junction bases outside the gene matches: 8. The CDR3 covers 16 residues. Germline V gene lookup returns CDR1 LNHNV and CDR2 YYDKDF (reference sequence). CDR3 DNA: TGTGCCACCAGCAGAGGGACCGGGACAGGAGTCAATGAGCAGTTCTTC. It yields the protein CATSRGTGTGVNEQFF.

In this sample, this clone turned up once. This chain joins TRBV7-6 and TRBJ2-7; TRBD2 matches 14 bases. Germline trimming cut 3 bases from V and 6 bases from J; bases unmatched to any gene: 4. CDR1 SGHVS and CDR2 FNYEAQ come from the germline V gene. There are 15 residues in the CDR3. The CDR3 nucleotides are TGTGCCAGCAGCTTCGGGACTAGCGGGAGTAGCGAGCAGTACTTC. This gives the protein CASSFGTSGSSEQYF.

The V and J genes are TRBV3-1 (or the pseudogene TRBV3-2) and TRBJ2-1; D perhaps matches TRBD2 (6 bases). The V and J ends lost 1 base and 0 bases respectively, with 16 bases between them. The germline CDR1 and CDR2 sequences are LGHDT and YNNKEL (reference sequence). This CDR3 is 18 amino acids long. The CDR3 reads CASSQGLLAVSSYNEQFF. CDR3 in DNA: TGTGCCAGCAGCCAAGGATTATTAGCGGTAAGCTCCTACAATGAGCAGTTCTTC.

V usage is TRBV4-1 and J usage is TRBJ2-7, with TRBD2 matching 14 bases. Germline V gene sequence: CDR1 MGHRA, CDR2 YSYEKL. V shed 3 bases and J 3 bases; nucleotides not matched to a gene: 10. The CDR3 spans 18 residues. Here the CDR3 reads CASSQGLAGALERYEQYF. The CDR3 coding sequence is TGCGCCAGCAGCCAGGGACTAGCGGGAGCCTTGGAGCGCTACGAGCAGTACTTC.

This clone was seen just once. This chain links TRBV4-1 with TRBJ1-3, with D hard to call. Trimming left V 4 bases short and J 0 bases short, with 13 bases between. The CDR3 totals 16 residues. CDR1 MGHRA and CDR2 YSYEKL come from the germline V gene. CDR3: CASSRLGPRSGNTIYF. CDR3 nucleotides: TGCGCCAGCAGCCGACTAGGACCGCGCTCTGGAAACACCATATATTTT.

The rearrangement joins TRBV2 to TRBJ1-1; TRBD1 aligns across 8 bases. Germline V lookup: CDR1 SNHLY, CDR2 FYNNEI. The CDR3 loop spans 13 amino acids. Trimming cost V 8 bases and J 5 bases; bases outside gene matches: 7. The CDR3 sequence: CASLGQGSTEAFF. The CDR3 DNA is TGTGCCAGCTTAGGACAGGGAAGTACTGAAGCTTTCTTT.

This chain uses TRBV7-8 with TRBJ2-1; D uncertain. Germline V CDR1 and CDR2: SGHVS, FQNEAQ. Deletions cut 2 bases from V and 6 bases from J, with 11 bases between. The CDR3 covers 14 residues. The CDR3 loop reads CASSLLPNSNEQFF. Written as DNA, the CDR3 is TGTGCCAGCAGCTTATTACCGAATAGCAATGAGCAGTTCTTC.

The V call is TRBV4-3, the J call TRBJ2-1; possible D gene TRBD2, 7 bases. The V end lost 4 bases, the J end lost 3 bases, and 13 bases lay between the germline ends. The CDR3 consists of 15 residues. The germline V gene has CDR1 LGHNA and CDR2 YSLEER. CDR3 sequence: CASSRAGAYYNEQFF. The CDR3 DNA is TGCGCCAGCAGCCGCGCGGGGGCTTACTACAATGAGCAGTTCTTC.

V is TRBV27 and J is TRBJ2-3; TRBD2 matches 7 bases. The CDR3 extends over 16 amino acids. With 2 bases clipped from V and 4 bases from J, the junction kept 9 bases outside the gene matches. Germline V lookup: CDR1 MNHEY, CDR2 SMNVEV (reference sequence). CDR3: CASSLTSGVGPDTQYF. The DNA of the CDR3 is TGTGCCAGCAGTTTAACCAGCGGGGTTGGGCCAGATACGCAGTATTTT.

The chain has TRBV5-1 and TRBJ1-2; a weak D match, TRBD1 (6 bases). V shed 0 bases and J shed 6 bases, with 9 bases lying between them. The CDR3 is 13 amino acids. In germline, CDR1 is SGHRS, CDR2 YFSETQ. CDR3 coding DNA: TGCGCCAGCAGCTTGGGCGGGGGCAATGGCTACACCTTC. Translation: CASSLGGGNGYTF.

The rearrangement uses TRBV10-3 and TRBJ2-7, with D possibly matching TRBD2 (5 bases). The CDR3 runs to 15 residues. CDR1 ENHRY and CDR2 SYGVKD come from the germline V gene. Trimming pared 3 bases from V and 2 bases from J, leaving 14 bases between. The CDR3 region is CAISDRERAPYEQYF. DNA of the CDR3: TGTGCCATCAGTGACCGGGAAAGAGCCCCCTACGAGCAGTACTTC.

The chain carries TRBV4-1 and TRBJ1-2; TRBD1 might be the D (5 bases). V lost 0 bases to trimming and J lost 5 bases, with 7 bases between them. Germline lookup yields CDR1 MGHRA and CDR2 YSYEKL. CDR3 size: 13 residues. The CDR3 DNA sequence: TGCGCCAGCAGCCAAGAGGCAGGGTATGGCTACACCTTC. It codes for CASSQEAGYGYTF.

The chain is built from TRBV6-5 and TRBJ1-6; D unresolved. Germline V lookup: CDR1 MNHEY, CDR2 SVGAGI. The CDR3 has 15 amino acids. The V end lost 5 bases, the J end lost 8 bases, and 16 bases lay between the germline ends. CDR3 sequence (DNA): TGTGCCAGCAGTCTTAATCCGGGAGCCTATTCACCCCTCCACTTT. Protein sequence: CASSLNPGAYSPLHF.

The CDR3, as DNA: TGTGCCAGCAGCTTGGGGGCCCAATCCTACGAGCAGTACTTC. Translation: CASSLGAQSYEQYF. The rearrangement links TRBV5-8 to TRBJ2-7; D remains ambiguous. Trimming left V 0 bases short and J 1 base short, with 8 bases between. Germline V gene data show CDR1 as SGHTS and CDR2 as YDEGEE. The CDR3 consists of 14 residues.

J is TRBJ2-1 and V is TRBV7-9; D gene ambiguous. V lost 3 bases and J 7 bases, leaving 7 bases between the germline ends. The germline V gene has CDR1 SEHNR and CDR2 FQNEAQ (reference sequence). The length of the CDR3 is 12 residues. Here the CDR3 reads CASSFTGNEQFF. Written as DNA, the CDR3 is TGTGCCAGCAGCTTTACCGGGAATGAGCAGTTCTTC. Combining the CDR3 with reference TRBV7-9 and TRBJ2-1 gives the whole variable domain DTGVSQNPRHKITKRGQNVTFRCDPISEHNRLYWYRQTLGQGPEFLTYFQNEAQLEKSRLLSDRFSAERPKGSFSTLEIQRTEQGDSAMYLCASSFTGNEQFFGPGTRLTVL.

V usage is TRBV25-1 and J usage is TRBJ1-1; D not resolved. V lost 1 base, J lost 1 base, and 10 bases lay in between. The CDR3 covers 15 residues. Germline V gene data show CDR1 as MGHDK and CDR2 as SYGVNS. Here the CDR3 DNA reads TGTGCCAGCAGTGAATTCTTTGCGGAGAACACTGAAGCTTTCTTT. Translated, it gives CASSEFFAENTEAFF.